A single sample gave rise to the 21 T cell receptor beta chains below, sequenced in a study of a mutant IDH1 vaccine in newly diagnosed glioma. The method was immunoSEQ multiplex PCR; TCRdb's version includes in-frame clones alone and lacks a portion of them. The sample lists about 82,000 clones, approximately 85% seen once, with under 2.5% in the top ten. This sample's time point: week 23, last vaccination. All doses held 300 ug of mutant IDH1 20-mer peptide, with topical imiquimod. No antigen has been assigned to these receptors. The sample here was PBMCs, taken from a glioma patient whose treatment included an IDH1 peptide vaccine. The receptors derive from a man aged 25-40 years with glioma. Some clones in this sample may be carry-over from other donors' samples.

CDR3 nucleotide sequence: TGTGCCAGCAGCTTGACAGGCGGGGGGCCCCAAGAGACCCAGTACTTC. It is translated as CASSLTGGGPQETQYF. The chain joins TRBV7-9 to TRBJ2-5; 8 positions agree with TRBD2. The germline V gene encodes CDR1 SEHNR and CDR2 FQNEAQ (reference sequence). This CDR3 has 16 amino acids. J was trimmed by 1 base and V by 3 bases; bases with no gene match: 7.

This chain connects TRBV4-1 to TRBJ1-4, with D unresolved. Trimming removed 1 base at V and 7 bases at J, with 16 bases between. The germline CDR1 and CDR2 sequences are MGHRA and YSYEKL. The CDR3 spans 16 residues. CDR3 nucleotides: TGCGCCAGCAGCCAAGGGCCTCTCCCGGGAAGTGAAAAACTGTTTTTT. Translated: CASSQGPLPGSEKLFF.

The chain is built from TRBV6-1 and TRBJ2-5; tentatively, D is TRBD2 (7 bases). With 7 bases removed from V and 2 bases from J, the gap between germline ends came to 11 bases. This CDR3 is built from 13 residues. The germline V gene has CDR1 MNHNS and CDR2 SASEGT. The CDR3 DNA sequence: TGTGCCAGCACGCGGGGGCTACAAGAGACCCAGTACTTC. Amino acid sequence: CASTRGLQETQYF.

The chain couples TRBV19 to TRBJ1-6, with 7 bases fitting TRBD1. Germline CDR1 reads LNHDA; CDR2 reads SQIVND (reference sequence). The CDR3 has 20 residues. Trimming at V came to 9 bases and at J to 9 bases, leaving 29 bases not matched to a gene. CDR3 residues: CARWDRIVTGDGSGSSPLHF. The CDR3 DNA reads TGTGCCAGGTGGGATAGGATAGTTACAGGGGATGGGAGTGGGAGTTCACCCCTCCACTTT.

The rearrangement links TRBV19 to TRBJ2-7; D is perhaps TRBD2 (6 bases). The germline V gene encodes CDR1 LNHDA and CDR2 SQIVND (reference sequence). The V end lost 1 base, the J end lost 2 bases, and 21 bases lay between the germline ends. This CDR3 contains 18 residues. The CDR3 region is CASSIGAGPLPSTYEQYF. The CDR3 DNA sequence: TGTGCCAGTAGTATAGGAGCGGGCCCACTACCCTCAACCTACGAGCAGTACTTC.

Only a few counts were recorded for this clone. The chain employs TRBV28 and TRBJ1-2; the D gene is possibly TRBD1 (5 bases). The CDR3 spans 14 residues. The V end was cut by 6 bases, the J end by 5 bases, with 16 bases between. CDR1 is MDHEN and CDR2 is SYDVKM in the germline V gene. The CDR3 sequence: CASRPSGTRYGYTF. CDR3 DNA: TGTGCCAGCAGACCATCCGGGACTAGGTATGGCTACACCTTC.

This chain links TRBV6-6 with TRBJ2-1; tentative D call: TRBD2 (6 bases). Per germline, CDR1 MNHNY and CDR2 SVGAGI (reference sequence). V lost 6 bases to trimming and J lost 8 bases, with 20 bases between them. CDR3 length: 15 residues. The CDR3 spells CASRALGGSSDEQFF. Here the CDR3 DNA reads TGTGCCAGCAGGGCACTCGGTGGGTCTAGCGATGAGCAGTTCTTC.

The rearrangement links TRBV7-8 to TRBJ2-7; TRBD2 agrees at 12 bases. Germline V CDR1 and CDR2: SGHVS, FQNEAQ. The V segment lost 0 bases and the J segment 5 bases; nucleotides outside the gene matches: 5. CDR3 length equals 16 residues. CDR3 region: CASSLARTSGGNEQYF. CDR3 DNA sequence: TGTGCCAGCAGCTTAGCCCGAACTAGCGGGGGGAACGAGCAGTACTTC.

V and J are TRBV12-2 and TRBJ1-5; the table's TRBD1 call for D was not verified on the DNA. TRBV12-2 is classified as a pseudogene. CDR3 length: 15 amino acids. The CDR3: CASRLGGQGNQPQHF. CDR3 nucleotide sequence: TGTGCAAGTCGCTTAGGGGGGCAGGGGAATCAGCCCCAGCATTTT.

Only one count was recorded for this clone. The J gene is TRBJ2-5, the V gene TRBV7-2; 8 nucleotides align to TRBD2. CDR1 is SGHTA and CDR2 is FQGNSA in the germline V gene. This CDR3 contains 15 residues. J gave up 2 bases and V 4 bases, and 6 bases lay outside the gene matches. The CDR3 protein is CASSWVGGEQETQYF. The CDR3 DNA follows: TGTGCCAGCAGCTGGGTCGGGGGGGAGCAAGAGACCCAGTACTTC.

With respect to this clone: Other DNA variants within this sample encode the same CDR3. The chain is built from TRBV10-3 and TRBJ2-3, with D uncertain. This CDR3 is 12 amino acids long. With 0 bases removed from V and 3 bases from J, the gap between germline ends came to 1 base. The germline gives CDR1 ENHRY, CDR2 SYGVKD. As DNA, the CDR3 is TGTGCCATCAGTGAGTCGACAGATACGCAGTATTTT. Its protein product is CAISESTDTQYF.

V and J are TRBV6-5 and TRBJ1-2; D unclear. Germline-derived CDR1 and CDR2 are MNHEY and SVGAGI. Trimming cost V 2 bases and J 2 bases, with 12 bases left between them. CDR3 length: 15 residues. The CDR3 DNA reads as TGTGCCAGCAGTTACACCCCGACGGGGAACTATGGCTACACCTTC. Translation: CASSYTPTGNYGYTF.

The V call is TRBV4-1, the J call TRBJ2-5, with D perhaps being TRBD1 or TRBD2 (5 bases each). V was shortened by 1 base and J by 5 bases, with 17 bases between the two germline ends. The CDR3 is 16 amino acids. Germline V gene sequence: CDR1 MGHRA, CDR2 YSYEKL. The CDR3 is CASSQVPGPRRETQYF. The CDR3 DNA sequence: TGCGCCAGCAGCCAAGTCCCGGGACCAAGGCGTGAGACCCAGTACTTC.

J is TRBJ1-1 and V is TRBV6-5, with unresolved D. The V end was cut by 5 bases, the J end by 7 bases, with 8 bases between. Per the germline V gene, CDR1 is MNHEY and CDR2 is SVGAGI. There are 11 residues in the CDR3. The CDR3 DNA sequence: TGTGCCAGCAGTACGGACGGTGAAGCTTTCTTT. The encoded protein is CASSTDGEAFF.

The chain combines TRBV27 with TRBJ1-6; 7 nucleotides line up with TRBD1. V shed 5 bases, J shed 7 bases, and the junction held 8 bases outside the gene matches. CDR3 length: 15 residues. Germline V gene sequence: CDR1 MNHEY, CDR2 SMNVEV (reference sequence). CDR3 coding DNA: TGTGCCAGCAGTATCTACAGGGGCGGGAATTCACCCCTCCACTTT. It yields the protein CASSIYRGGNSPLHF.

This rearrangement joins TRBV4-2 to TRBJ2-3; 8 bases line up with TRBD2. CDR1 is LGHNA, CDR2 YNFKEQ, per germline. The CDR3 runs to 17 residues. V lost 0 bases, J lost 4 bases, and 9 bases stayed unmatched. The CDR3 DNA follows: TGTGCCAGCAGCCAAGACCCCCCGGGACTAGGAGCAGATACGCAGTATTTT. Translated: CASSQDPPGLGADTQYF.

The chain is built from TRBV9 and TRBJ2-7; D is perhaps TRBD1 or TRBD2 (5 bases each). V was trimmed by 0 bases and J by 4 bases, leaving 11 bases between them. Germline loops: CDR1 SGDLS, CDR2 YYNGEE. The CDR3 is 14 residues long. CDR3 in amino acids: CASSVGGVGYEQYF. The DNA for the CDR3 is TGTGCCAGCAGCGTAGGAGGGGTAGGATACGAGCAGTACTTC.

The chain carries TRBV19 and TRBJ1-5, with D unclear. Per germline, CDR1 LNHDA and CDR2 SQIVND (reference sequence). The CDR3 sequence is 19 residues long. V lost 7 bases to trimming and J lost 0 bases, with 25 bases between them. This CDR3 reads CASTLTAQIQTYSNQPQHF. In DNA form, the CDR3 reads TGTGCCAGTACCCTTACGGCCCAAATCCAGACTTATAGCAATCAGCCCCAGCATTTT.

This clone was observed a single time. The V call is TRBV11-2, the J call TRBJ1-4; D call uncertain. CDR1 and CDR2 from the germline V gene are SGHAT and FQNNGV. The ends were cut back, 3 bases at V and 16 bases at J, with 12 bases in the middle. This CDR3 region has 11 residues. The CDR3 coding sequence is TGTGCCAGCAGCTTTGGCAGTACCTGGTTTTTT. Translating it yields CASSFGSTWFF.

The chain carries TRBV30 and TRBJ1-6; no reliable D call. Germline values: CDR1 GTSNPN, CDR2 SVGIG (reference sequence). Trimming took off 3 bases at V and 8 bases at J, with 11 bases between the two ends. This CDR3 is 13 amino acids long. As DNA, the CDR3 is TGTGCCTGGAGCCGGGAGAGGGATTCACCCCTCCACTTT. This gives the protein CAWSRERDSPLHF.

This clone was counted a few times. Other DNA sequences in the sample encode the same CDR3. This chain connects TRBV30 to TRBJ1-6; D uncertain. The CDR3 has 14 amino acids. V lost 0 bases to trimming and J lost 9 bases, with 12 bases between them. Germline V gives CDR1 GTSNPN, CDR2 SVGIG (reference sequence). The DNA for the CDR3 is TGTGCCTGGAGTGTTTCGGGAGGAGGTTCACCCCTCCACTTT. Amino acid sequence: CAWSVSGGGSPLHF.